The 28 T cell receptor beta chains below all came from one sample that was sequenced in a study of regulatory T cells in long-lasting Graves disease. Both iRepertoire HTBI primers and Arm-PCR of CDR3 regions were used to build the TCR beta libraries. MiXCR, run by TCRdb on the multiplex PCR reads, gives a single entry per CDR3 protein. There are under 450,000 distinct CDR3 sequences in the sample; 20% to 30% occur only once, and roughly 26% lies in the top ten. The sample's time point: persistent/refractory GD, antithyroid drugs over 5 years with positive TRAb. PBMCs provided the RNA from which the TCR library was made. This specimen consisted of peripheral blood mononuclear cells (PBMCs), obtained when the disease was refractory, from a patient treated with antithyroid drugs. These receptors were obtained from a female donor with Graves disease.

There are a few counts of this clonotype. V gene TRBV27 combines with J gene TRBJ1-5; D perhaps matches TRBD1 (6 bases). The CDR3 spans 13 residues. Germline V gene data show CDR1 as MNHEY and CDR2 as SMNVEV (reference sequence). V gave up 6 bases and J gave up 6 bases, with 12 bases separating them. Written as DNA, the CDR3 is TGTGCCAGCAGCACAGGGCTCTCTCAGCCCCAGCATTTT. It translates to CASSTGLSQPQHF.

The sample holds many counts of this clonotype. The chain carries TRBV24-1 and TRBJ2-3; TRBD2 might be the D (5 bases). Germline CDR1 KGHDR, CDR2 SFDVKD. V was clipped by 6 bases and J by 1 base, with 16 bases between them. The CDR3 has 16 residues. Written as DNA, the CDR3 is TGTGCCACCAGTCCAAAGAGAGATAGCGGCACAGATACGCAGTATTTT. It encodes CATSPKRDSGTDTQYF.

The V call is TRBV28, the J call TRBJ1-2; 12 nucleotides agree with TRBD1. The trim removed 8 bases at V and 4 bases at J, leaving 8 bases unmatched. This CDR3 comprises 15 residues. CDR1 is MDHEN and CDR2 is SYDVKM in the germline V gene. CDR3 amino acids: CASWGGTGGGYGYTF. The DNA of the CDR3 is TGTGCCAGCTGGGGGGGGACAGGGGGCGGCTATGGCTACACCTTC.

Points on this clonotype: A far larger clone is a single base away, which makes a read error likely. The chain combines TRBV7-8 with TRBJ2-5, with D tentatively TRBD1 or TRBD2 (6 bases each). CDR3 length equals 14 residues. Trimming cost V 4 bases and J 3 bases, with 12 bases left between them. Germline V gene data show CDR1 as SGHVS and CDR2 as FQNEAQ. In DNA, the CDR3 is TGTGCCAGCAGCTCACCGGGGGCTGAAGAGACCCAGTACTTC. Its protein product is CASSSPGAEETQYF.

Only a few counts were recorded for this clonotype. The chain combines TRBV6-1 with TRBJ2-5; D perhaps matches TRBD2 (6 bases). Germline assignment: CDR1 MNHNS and CDR2 SASEGT. The CDR3 is 15 residues long. V shed 2 bases and J shed 2 bases, with 12 bases lying between them. CDR3 nucleotides: TGTGCCAGCAGTGAACCCTACCGGGGGCAAGAGACCCAGTACTTC. This codes for CASSEPYRGQETQYF.

The chain carries TRBV29-1 and TRBJ2-7; the D gene is possibly TRBD2 (7 bases). Trimming left V 7 bases short and J 6 bases short, with 13 bases between. Germline V gene lookup returns CDR1 SQVTM and CDR2 ANQGSEA. The CDR3 contains 11 residues. The CDR3 DNA sequence: TGCAGCGGGGGGGGGGCTCGCGAGCAGTACTTC. This encodes CSGGGAREQYF.

The J gene is TRBJ1-1, the V gene TRBV5-4, with D perhaps TRBD1 (5 bases). Germline CDR1 reads SGHNT; CDR2 reads YYREEE (reference sequence). Deletions cut 1 base from V and 5 bases from J, with 12 bases between. The CDR3 has 14 residues. The CDR3 nucleotides read TGTGCCAGCAGCTTGCTAGGGGTCAGAACTGAAGCTTTCTTT. It encodes CASSLLGVRTEAFF.

The chain is built from TRBV4-2 and TRBJ1-1; no clear D. CDR1 and CDR2 (germline): LGHNA, YNFKEQ. Deletions cut 4 bases from V and 0 bases from J, with 18 bases between. The CDR3 sequence is 17 residues long. CDR3 loop: CASSRPSAGLMNTEAFF. CDR3 bases: TGTGCCAGCAGCCGGCCGTCGGCAGGCCTCATGAACACTGAAGCTTTCTTT.

V and J are TRBV5-1 and TRBJ1-1; D possibly corresponds to TRBD1 (5 bases). Germline V lookup: CDR1 SGHRS, CDR2 YFSETQ. The CDR3 extends over 14 amino acids. The V gene lost 4 bases and the J gene lost 3 bases, with 13 bases spanning the gap. CDR3 sequence: CASSPGDGDTEAFF. The CDR3 nucleotides read TGCGCCAGCAGCCCGGGGGACGGGGACACTGAAGCTTTCTTT.

Details on this clonotype: Sequence at one end of the junction differs from germline and may be a read error. The chain uses TRBV9 and TRBJ2-5; TRBD2 matches at 7 bases. Per germline, CDR1 SGDLS and CDR2 YYNGEE. The CDR3 loop spans 15 amino acids. The CDR3 loop reads CASSPLGGLGEIQYF. As DNA, the CDR3 is TGTGCCAGCAGCCCCTTGGGGGGGTTGGGGGAGATCCAGTACTTC.

This clonotype showed up many times. The CDR3 bases are TGTGCCTGGAGTGTACTTTCAGAGCCCCAGCATTTT. This gives the protein CAWSVLSEPQHF. V is TRBV30 and J is TRBJ1-5; no definite D call. Germline CDR1 GTSNPN, CDR2 SVGIG (reference sequence). The length of the CDR3 is 12 residues. V was trimmed by 0 bases and J by 8 bases, leaving 8 bases between them.

The chain combines TRBV7-8 with TRBJ1-3; TRBD1 might be the D (5 bases). This CDR3 contains 15 residues. Per germline, CDR1 SGHVS and CDR2 FQNEAQ. The V end was cut by 3 bases, the J end by 0 bases, with 9 bases between. CDR3 coding DNA: TGTGCCAGCAGCTTGACAGCTTACTCTGGAAACACCATATATTTT. This sequence encodes CASSLTAYSGNTIYF.

The V and J genes are TRBV4-1 and TRBJ1-4; 7 nucleotides agree with TRBD1. The CDR3 totals 15 residues. Germline V gives CDR1 MGHRA, CDR2 YSYEKL. The J segment lost 4 bases and the V segment lost 3 bases, leaving 5 bases of the junction unmatched. The CDR3 reads CASSQRTGGNEKLFF. CDR3 sequence (DNA): TGCGCCAGCAGCCAGAGGACAGGAGGTAATGAAAAACTGTTTTTT.

J is TRBJ1-6 and V is TRBV20-1; no clear D gene. The germline V gene has CDR1 DFQATT and CDR2 SNEGSKA (reference sequence). This CDR3 has 14 residues. The ends were cut back, 7 bases at V and 7 bases at J, with 17 bases in the middle. DNA for the CDR3: TGCAGTGGCGTGGGCCTAGCGAGAAATTCACCCCTCCACTTT. Its protein product is CSGVGLARNSPLHF.

Many counts were recorded for this clonotype. The V and J genes are TRBV10-3 and TRBJ1-4; D gene unclear. This CDR3 region has 14 residues. Germline V gives CDR1 ENHRY, CDR2 SYGVKD. Trimming took off 11 bases at V and 2 bases at J, with 15 bases between the two ends. CDR3 residues: CASNPGGTNEKLFF. CDR3 coding DNA: TGTGCCTCCAACCCTGGTGGCACTAATGAAAAACTGTTTTTT.

This sequence joins TRBV6-1 and TRBJ2-1; 10 positions match TRBD2. This CDR3 is built from 13 residues. The V segment lost 8 bases and the J segment 6 bases; nucleotides outside the gene matches: 4. CDR1 and CDR2 (germline): MNHNS, SASEGT. The DNA for the CDR3 is TGTGCCAGCGGACTAGCGGCCGCCAATGAGCAGTTCTTC. Translation: CASGLAAANEQFF.

The chain couples TRBV7-2 to TRBJ1-4; possible D gene TRBD1, 6 bases. The V gene lost 1 base and the J gene lost 1 base, with 10 bases spanning the gap. The CDR3 has 16 amino acids. Germline V gene data show CDR1 as SGHTA and CDR2 as FQGNSA. The CDR3, as DNA: TGTGCCAGCAGCTTAGTTTCAGGGGTAACTAATGAAAAACTGTTTTTT. It is translated as CASSLVSGVTNEKLFF.

This rearrangement joins TRBV27 to TRBJ1-4, with 8 bases aligning to TRBD1. The CDR3 extends over 16 amino acids. CDR1 and CDR2 (germline): MNHEY, SMNVEV (reference sequence). V gave up 0 bases and J gave up 8 bases; unmatched junction bases: 8. CDR3 nucleotides: TGTGCCAGCAGTTTATCTCCAGGGGGCGACGGGGAAAAACTGTTTTTT. Amino acids: CASSLSPGGDGEKLFF.

In regard to this clonotype: Mismatch with germline at one junction end may stem from a read error. This chain connects TRBV2 to TRBJ2-2, with a tentative D call TRBD1 (6 bases). This CDR3 is 14 amino acids long. The germline gives CDR1 SNHLY, CDR2 FYNNEI. The CDR3 sequence: CASTRTENTGEPFF. The CDR3 nucleotides are TGTGCCAGCACTCGGACAGAGAACACCGGGGAGCCGTTTTTT.

This clonotype was seen more than once but under ten times. This rearrangement joins TRBV3-1 to TRBJ2-7; D possibly corresponds to TRBD2 (6 bases). With 5 bases removed from V and 3 bases from J, the gap between germline ends came to 17 bases. The CDR3 is 15 residues long. In germline, CDR1 is LGHDT, CDR2 YNNKEL (reference sequence). CDR3 sequence: CASSAPGLTNYEQYF. In DNA, the CDR3 is TGTGCCAGCAGCGCGCCGGGACTTACGAACTACGAGCAGTACTTC.

This clonotype was seen only a few times. This chain uses TRBV25-1 with TRBJ1-5, with TRBD1 as a possible D gene (5 bases). Per germline, CDR1 MGHDK and CDR2 SYGVNS. Trimming pared 3 bases from V and 0 bases from J, leaving 12 bases between. This CDR3 region has 16 residues. The CDR3 DNA follows: TGTGCCAGCAGTGATTCGGGGCTCTATAGCAATCAGCCCCAGCATTTT. It codes for CASSDSGLYSNQPQHF.

There are many counts of this clonotype. The chain joins TRBV6-1 to TRBJ2-2; the D gene could be TRBD1 or TRBD2 (5 bases each). Germline V gene data show CDR1 as MNHNS and CDR2 as SASEGT. V was clipped by 10 bases and J by 9 bases, with 18 bases between them. The CDR3 contains 13 residues. CDR3 sequence (DNA): TGTGCCACGGGACCGGTTAAGGCCCGGGAGCTGTTTTTT. This sequence encodes CATGPVKARELFF.

The V gene is TRBV18, the J gene TRBJ2-7, with 15 bases lining up with TRBD2. The J segment lost 4 bases and the V segment lost 4 bases, leaving 5 bases of the junction unmatched. The CDR3 sequence is 16 residues long. Germline loops: CDR1 KGHSH, CDR2 LQKENI. CDR3 protein: CASSRTGTSGRYEQYF. For the CDR3, the DNA is TGTGCCAGCTCACGAACCGGGACTAGCGGGAGGTACGAGCAGTACTTC.

This chain uses TRBV30 with TRBJ2-7; tentatively, D is TRBD2 (5 bases). CDR3 length equals 12 residues. V lost 5 bases to trimming and J lost 3 bases, with 11 bases between them. Looked up from germline, CDR1 is GTSNPN and CDR2 is SVGIG (reference sequence). DNA for the CDR3: TGTGCCTGGTCGAGCGGATACTACGAGCAGTACTTC. Protein product: CAWSSGYYEQYF.

This chain joins TRBV14 and TRBJ2-5; 7 nucleotides line up with TRBD2. CDR1 and CDR2 from the germline V gene are SGHDN and FVKESK. The CDR3 has 15 amino acids. Trimming at V came to 1 base and at J to 5 bases, leaving 7 bases not matched to a gene. CDR3 sequence (DNA): TGTGCCAGCAGCCAAGTCGCGGGAGCGATGGAGACCCAGTACTTC. Translating gives CASSQVAGAMETQYF.

V and J are TRBV20-1 and TRBJ2-1, with D possibly TRBD2 on 5 matching bases. Germline lookup yields CDR1 DFQATT and CDR2 SNEGSKA (reference sequence). The CDR3 sequence is 15 residues long. The V end lost 0 bases, the J end lost 0 bases, and 9 bases lay between the germline ends. CDR3 DNA: TGCAGTGCTAGAGATTTGGGGAGCTCCTACAATGAGCAGTTCTTC. Translated, it gives CSARDLGSSYNEQFF.

This clonotype occurred a few times. This chain joins TRBV6-1 and TRBJ2-7; TRBD2 matches 10 bases. The CDR3 runs to 14 residues. V lost 6 bases and J lost 5; bases outside the gene matches: 7. Per germline, CDR1 MNHNS and CDR2 SASEGT. In nucleotides, the CDR3 is TGTGCCAGCAGGAAGCGGGAGGGCCTCAACGAGCAGTACTTC. Translated, it gives CASRKREGLNEQYF.

For this clonotype: One base away lies a much larger clone, so this may be a sequencing read error. The chain couples TRBV3-1 to TRBJ2-7; TRBD1 matches 7 bases. V shed 8 bases and J 2 bases; nucleotides not matched to a gene: 6. Germline CDR1 is LGHDT and CDR2 is YNNKEL (reference sequence). The CDR3 consists of 13 residues. The CDR3 sequence: CASHGTDTYEQYF. For the CDR3, the DNA is TGTGCCAGCCACGGGACAGATACCTACGAGCAGTACTTC.